The subject of this entry is one T cell receptor (beta chain). Its target is not known. This sample was included in a study of long-term antiretroviral therapy in people with HIV. General study points: HIV repertoire CDR3 lengths ranged less widely than those of controls. Although diversity increased after ART, it remained lower than in transplant donor controls.

immunoSEQ v3.0 was run at survey level. Only in-frame clones appear in the TCRdb table, and some are missing; sequencing was by immunoSEQ multiplex PCR. Among approximately 5,700 clones, just under 80% were seen once, and the ten largest hold roughly a tenth. This CDR3 is 14 amino acids long. From germline, CDR1 is MRHNA and CDR2 SNTAGT. V was cut by 2 bases and J by 2 bases, with 6 bases left in between. Sequences were derived from unsorted PBMCs, sampled 1.8 years before starting antiretroviral therapy. This receptor was obtained from a man in his forties with HIV. This chain uses TRBV6-4 with TRBJ2-2; no firm D call. CDR3 DNA: TGTGCCAGCAGTGACGCTGAAAACACCGGGGAGCTGTTTTTT. Its protein is CASSDAENTGELFF.